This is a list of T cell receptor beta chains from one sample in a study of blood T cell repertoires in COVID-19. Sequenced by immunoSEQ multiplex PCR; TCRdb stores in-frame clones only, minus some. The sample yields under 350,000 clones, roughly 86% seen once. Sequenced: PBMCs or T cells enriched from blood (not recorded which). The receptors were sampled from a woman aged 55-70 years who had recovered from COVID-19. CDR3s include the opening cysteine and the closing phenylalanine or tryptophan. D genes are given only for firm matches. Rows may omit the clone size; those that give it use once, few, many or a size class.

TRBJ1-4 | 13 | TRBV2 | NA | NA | TGTGCCAGCACCGACAGACTAGAGAAAAAACTGTTTTTT | CASTDRLEKKLFF
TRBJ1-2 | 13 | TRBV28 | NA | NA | TGTGCCGGGAAGGGGGGGGCAGGCTATGGCTACACCTTC | CAGKGGAGYGYTF
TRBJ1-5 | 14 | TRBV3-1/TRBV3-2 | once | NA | TGTGCCAGCAGCCAAGATGGGCCTTATCAGCCCCAGCATTTT | CASSQDGPYQPQHF
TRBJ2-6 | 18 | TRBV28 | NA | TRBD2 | TGTGCCAGCAGGACCGGGACTAGCTGGTACTCTGGGGCCAACGTCCTGACTTTC | CASRTGTSWYSGANVLTF
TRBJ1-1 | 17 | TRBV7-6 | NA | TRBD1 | TGTGCCAGCAGCCTACTGGGAGAGGGGGCGAGGGGCACTGAAGCTTTCTTT | CASSLLGEGARGTEAFF
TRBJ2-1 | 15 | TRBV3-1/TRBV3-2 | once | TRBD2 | TGTGCCAGCAGACTACTAGCGGGGGCCGACAATGAGCAGTTCTTC | CASRLLAGADNEQFF
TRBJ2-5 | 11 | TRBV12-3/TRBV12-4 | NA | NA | TGTGCCAGCACCTACCAAGAGACCCAGTACTTC | CASTYQETQYF
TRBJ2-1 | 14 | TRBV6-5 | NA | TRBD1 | TGTGCCACCAATGGGGACAGGGGAATTAATGAGCAGTTCTTC | CATNGDRGINEQFF
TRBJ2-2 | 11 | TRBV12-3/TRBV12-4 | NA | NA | TGTGCCAGCAGTTTCGCCGGGGAGCTGTTTTTT | CASSFAGELFF
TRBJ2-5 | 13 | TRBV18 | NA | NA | TGTGCCAGCTCAACGGGACAACAAGAGACCCAGTACTTC | CASSTGQQETQYF
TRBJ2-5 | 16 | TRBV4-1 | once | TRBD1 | TGCGCCAGCAGCCTGGGACAGGGGGTGGTCCAAGAGACCCAGTACTTC | CASSLGQGVVQETQYF
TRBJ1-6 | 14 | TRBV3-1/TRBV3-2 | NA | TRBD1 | TGTGCCAGCAGCCAAACAGGGGGCGAGTCACCCCTCCACTTT | CASSQTGGESPLHF
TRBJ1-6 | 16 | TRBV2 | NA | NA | TGTGCCAGCAGTGATAACGGGGGGCGTCTTAATTCACCCCTCCACTTT | CASSDNGGRLNSPLHF
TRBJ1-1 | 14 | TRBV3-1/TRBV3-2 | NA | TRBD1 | TGTGCCAGCAGCCTACAGGGGGCGCAGGCTGAAGCTTTCTTT | CASSLQGAQAEAFF
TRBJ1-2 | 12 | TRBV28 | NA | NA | TGTGCCAGCAGTTTTGGACAGCATGGCTACACCTTC | CASSFGQHGYTF
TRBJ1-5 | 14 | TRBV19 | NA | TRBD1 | TGTGCCAGTAGCTTAGACAGGGGACGTCAGCCCCAGCATTTT | CASSLDRGRQPQHF
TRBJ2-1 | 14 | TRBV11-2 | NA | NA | TGTGCCAGCAGCTCCCGGACGGGGGACAATGAGCAGTTCTTC | CASSSRTGDNEQFF
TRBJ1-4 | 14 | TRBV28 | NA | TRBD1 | TGTGCCAGCAGTTCGACAGGGGAGAACGAAAAACTGTTTTTT | CASSSTGENEKLFF
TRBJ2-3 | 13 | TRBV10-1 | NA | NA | TGCGCCAGCAGTCCGGACAGTACAGATACGCAGTATTTT | CASSPDSTDTQYF
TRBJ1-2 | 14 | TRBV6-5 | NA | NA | TGTGCCAGCAACGAGGGAACCTCTAACTATGGCTACACCTTC | CASNEGTSNYGYTF
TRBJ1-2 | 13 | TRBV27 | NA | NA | TGTGCCAGCAGTTTGTTTGGTGGAGATGGCTACACCTTC | CASSLFGGDGYTF
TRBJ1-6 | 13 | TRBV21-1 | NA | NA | TGTGCCAGCAGTGGGAGGGGGGTATCACCCCTCCACTTT | CASSGRGVSPLHF
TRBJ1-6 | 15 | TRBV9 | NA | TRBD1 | TGTGCCAGCAGCAAACAGGGGAATTGGAATTCACCCCTCCACTTT | CASSKQGNWNSPLHF
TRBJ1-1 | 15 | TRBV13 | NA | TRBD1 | TGTGCCAGCAGCTGGGGGACAGGGGACGGCACTGAAGCTTTCTTT | CASSWGTGDGTEAFF
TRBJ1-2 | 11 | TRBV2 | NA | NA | TGTGCCAGCAGTTTCGGCTATGGCTACACCTTC | CASSFGYGYTF
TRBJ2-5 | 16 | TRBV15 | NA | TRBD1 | TGTGCCACCAGCAGAAGCTGGACAGGGGCTAAAGAGACCCAGTACTTC | CATSRSWTGAKETQYF
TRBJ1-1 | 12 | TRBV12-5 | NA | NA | TGTGCTAGTGGTTTTATGAACACTGAAGCTTTCTTT | CASGFMNTEAFF
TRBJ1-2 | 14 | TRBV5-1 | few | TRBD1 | TGCGCCAGCAGCTTCACGACAGGGAACTATGGCTACACCTTC | CASSFTTGNYGYTF
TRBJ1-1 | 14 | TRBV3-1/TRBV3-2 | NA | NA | TGTGCCAGCAGCCAAATACCCGGGGGTACTGAAGCTTTCTTT | CASSQIPGGTEAFF
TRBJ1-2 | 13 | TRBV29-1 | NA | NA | TGCAGCGTTGGGCGCCTAGCTAACTATGGCTACACCTTC | CSVGRLANYGYTF
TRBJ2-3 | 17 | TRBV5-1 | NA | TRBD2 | TGCGCCAGCAGCTTGGCCCGGGGAGCGGGAGAATCAGATACGCAGTATTTT | CASSLARGAGESDTQYF
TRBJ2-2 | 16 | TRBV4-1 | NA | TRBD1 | TGCGCCAGCAGCCAAGAGGGGACAGGGTCGGCCGGGGAGCTGTTTTTT | CASSQEGTGSAGELFF
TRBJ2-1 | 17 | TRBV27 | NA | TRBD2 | TGTGCCAGCAGTAGGACTACTAGCGGGGGGTCCTACAATGAGCAGTTCTTC | CASSRTTSGGSYNEQFF
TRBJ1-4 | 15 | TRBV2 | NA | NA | TGTGCCAGCAGAAAAGACAGTGCAACTAATGAAAAACTGTTTTTT | CASRKDSATNEKLFF
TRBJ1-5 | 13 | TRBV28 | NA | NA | TGTGCCAGCAGTTTGGTAGCTAGTCAGCCCCAGCATTTT | CASSLVASQPQHF
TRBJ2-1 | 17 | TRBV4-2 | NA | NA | TGTGCCAGCAGCCAAGATTTGAGAGCGGGCCAACCGGTTGAGCAGTTCTTC | CASSQDLRAGQPVEQFF
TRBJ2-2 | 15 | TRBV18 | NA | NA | TGTGCCAGCTCACCCTACAGATCGAACACCGGGGAGCTGTTTTTT | CASSPYRSNTGELFF
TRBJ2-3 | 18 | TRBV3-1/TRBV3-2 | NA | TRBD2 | TGTGCCAGCAGCAAAGGGGCTAGCGGGGCCTCAAAGCAGGATACGCAGTATTTT | CASSKGASGASKQDTQYF
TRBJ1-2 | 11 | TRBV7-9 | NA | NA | TGTGCCAGCAGCTCGCTATTGGGCTACACCTTC | CASSSLLGYTF
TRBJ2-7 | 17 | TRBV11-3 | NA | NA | TGTGCCAGCAGCTCGAGAGGACAGACGAGGGGTCTCTACGAGCAGTACTTC | CASSSRGQTRGLYEQYF
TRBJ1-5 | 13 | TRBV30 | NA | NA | TGTGCCTGGAGTGTACAGGGAAATCAGCCCCAGCATTTT | CAWSVQGNQPQHF
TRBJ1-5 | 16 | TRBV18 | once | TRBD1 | TGTGCCAGCTCACCGGACAGGGTTGGGATTGATCAGCCCCAGCATTTT | CASSPDRVGIDQPQHF
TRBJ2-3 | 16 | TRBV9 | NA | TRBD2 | TGTGCCAGCAGCGTAGGATTAGCGGGAAGTTCAGATACGCAGTATTTT | CASSVGLAGSSDTQYF
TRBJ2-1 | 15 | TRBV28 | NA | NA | TGTGCCAGCACCACAACCGGAGAGGGAAGCAATGAGCAGTTCTTC | CASTTTGEGSNEQFF
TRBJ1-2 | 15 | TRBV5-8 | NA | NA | TGTGCCAGCAGCTTGGACCAGGGAAGGCCGCAGGGCTACACCTTC | CASSLDQGRPQGYTF
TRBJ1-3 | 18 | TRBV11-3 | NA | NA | TGTGCCAGCAGCTTAGATCCCCGGGACACGGTCTCTGGAAACACCATATATTTT | CASSLDPRDTVSGNTIYF
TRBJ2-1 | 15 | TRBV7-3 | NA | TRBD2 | TGTGCCAGCAGCTCCGGACTAGCTCCGCGGAATGAGCAGTTCTTC | CASSSGLAPRNEQFF
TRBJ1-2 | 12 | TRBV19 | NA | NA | TGTGCCGTAGGGGCGTCAGACTATGGCTACACCTTC | CAVGASDYGYTF
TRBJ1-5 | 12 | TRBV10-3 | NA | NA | TGTGCCATCAGGGACGGGGATCAGCCCCAGCATTTT | CAIRDGDQPQHF
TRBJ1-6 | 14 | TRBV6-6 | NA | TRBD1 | TGTGCCAGCAGCCCCGGGACAGGGAGGTCACCCCTCCACTTT | CASSPGTGRSPLHF
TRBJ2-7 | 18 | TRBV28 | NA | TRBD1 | TGTGCCAGCCTGACCGGGACAGGGGCCCCAGCTCTGATGCACGAGCAGTACTTC | CASLTGTGAPALMHEQYF
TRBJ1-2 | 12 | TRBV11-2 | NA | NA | TGTGCCAGCAGCTTAATCAGAGGTGGCTACACCTTC | CASSLIRGGYTF
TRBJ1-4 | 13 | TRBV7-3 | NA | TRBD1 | TGTGCCAGCAGCCCCGGACAGGGGGAAAAACTGTTTTTT | CASSPGQGEKLFF
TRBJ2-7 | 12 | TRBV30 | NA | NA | TGTGCCTGGTCGGTCCTCTCCTACGAGCAGTACTTC | CAWSVLSYEQYF
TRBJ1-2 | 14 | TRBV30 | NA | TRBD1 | TGTGCCTGGAGTACCCCAGGGGGGTTCTATGGCTACACCTTC | CAWSTPGGFYGYTF
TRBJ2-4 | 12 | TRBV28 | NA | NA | TGTGCCAGCAAGACGGGAATGGACATTCAGTACTTC | CASKTGMDIQYF
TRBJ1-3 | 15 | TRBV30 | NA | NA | TGTGCCTTTGATGGGGCCACTCACTCTGGAAACACCATATATTTT | CAFDGATHSGNTIYF
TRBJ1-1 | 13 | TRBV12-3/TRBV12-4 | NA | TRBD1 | TGTGCCAGCACGCAGGGGGCCTTCACTGAAGCTTTCTTT | CASTQGAFTEAFF
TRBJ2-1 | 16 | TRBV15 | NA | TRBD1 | TGTGCCACCAGCAAACCCGGGACAGGGTCGAGGAATGAGCAGTTCTTC | CATSKPGTGSRNEQFF
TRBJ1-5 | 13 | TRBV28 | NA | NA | TGTGCCAGCCTCCACAGGGCAAATCAGCCCCAGCATTTT | CASLHRANQPQHF